The rows below give T cell receptor beta chains drawn from one sample of a study of blood T cells in healthy people across ages. TCRdb ran MiXCR on the 5' RACE reads and lists one entry per CDR3 protein. This table has 1 million or so distinct CDR3 sequences, approximately 25% appearing once. These same data were also listed under a study on T cells of mothers and their children.

Sequenced sample: blood. The receptors derive from a girl aged 2-10 years in good health. The conserved cysteine and the conserved F or W are not part of the CDR3 here. The order of the fields is J gene, D gene, V gene, CDR3 protein. The D gene is left open where the match is weak.

>TRBJ1-2|-|TRBV24-1
ATSDSPEAGYT
>TRBJ2-7|-|TRBV6-5
ASSYSNWDVGAYEQY
>TRBJ2-1|TRBD2|TRBV11-2
ASSAGLPNEQF
>TRBJ1-5|-|TRBV18
ASSPRSGDNQPQH
>TRBJ1-1|-|TRBV10-2
ASSERSSGTEAF
>-|-|TRBV20-1
SAHARELSNEQF
>TRBJ2-5|TRBD2|TRBV4-1
ASSQEVAGVYWETQY
>TRBJ1-1|-|TRBV27
ASHWGPEAF
>TRBJ1-4|-|TRBV27
ASSPRATNEKLF
>TRBJ1-2|-|TRBV6-2/TRBV6-3
ASSYSGLPNYGYT
>-|-|TRBV3-1
ASSQVTNGEQF
>TRBJ2-7|TRBD1|TRBV10-3
AINEEPGQASYEQY
>TRBJ2-3|-|TRBV6-1
ASSGLPGTRDPDTQY
>TRBJ2-2|TRBD1|TRBV12-3/TRBV12-4
ASSPQGLNTGELF
>TRBJ2-1|TRBD2|TRBV6-6
ASSSSGRRANEQF
>TRBJ2-5|TRBD2|TRBV28
ASSPAGAVPQETQY
>TRBJ1-2|-|TRBV29-1
SSISAGALGGYT
>TRBJ1-1|TRBD1|TRBV6-6
ASSHNRGNTEAF
>TRBJ1-1|-|TRBV5-1
ASSTGTGSEAF
>TRBJ1-1|TRBD1|TRBV7-2
ASSLEETGVSVAF
>TRBJ1-1|-|TRBV27
ASRSGDKGTEAF
>TRBJ2-2|-|TRBV5-5
ASSRNRAITGELF
>-|TRBD2|TRBV6-5
ASRTRISGSTAYEQY
>TRBJ2-5|-|TRBV9
ASSVGGGTTRETQY
>TRBJ1-1|-|TRBV25-1
ASRAGREAF
>-|-|TRBV6-5
ASSSRGSEQY
>TRBJ2-1|-|TRBV28
ANRSPTSETQGRNEQF
>-|-|TRBV12-5
ASGWGEQF
>TRBJ2-5|TRBD2|TRBV4-2
ASSQGAGGGRYQETQY
>TRBJ2-4|-|TRBV12-3/TRBV12-4
ASRLTGLNIQY
>-|TRBD1|TRBV6-2/TRBV6-3
ASSRRPDRAKTQY
>-|-|TRBV7-3
ASSISSERYHEQF
>TRBJ2-7|-|TRBV5-5
ASSLGLLVYEQY
>TRBJ2-5|-|TRBV5-1
ASSIGHSQETQY
>TRBJ2-7|TRBD2|TRBV20-1
SARGSLAGVTYEQY
>TRBJ2-7|-|TRBV3-1
ASSQFNSDIYEQY
>TRBJ2-4|-|TRBV28
ASNPTRGKNIQY
>TRBJ2-1|-|TRBV7-9
ASSGRSEEQF
>-|TRBD2|TRBV7-9
ASSPAAGGRNNEQF
>TRBJ2-3|-|TRBV7-8
ASSKTRLRERGTDTQY
>TRBJ1-5|-|TRBV7-9
ASSPGQTNQPQH
>TRBJ1-1|-|TRBV2
ASISEEGTEAF
>TRBJ2-1|-|TRBV15
ATSREGPRTLSSYNEQF
>TRBJ2-7|-|TRBV7-2
ASSDRRTGEQY
>TRBJ2-7|TRBD2|TRBV20-1
SARLAGGSGEQY
>-|TRBD2|TRBV4-1
ASSQVAGRYNEQF
>TRBJ2-4|TRBD2|TRBV3-1
ASSLMGLAGASYIQY
>TRBJ2-1|-|TRBV12-5
ASGFVGRLTYNEQF
>TRBJ1-3|-|TRBV7-2
ASHSRAGNTIY
>TRBJ2-1|TRBD1|TRBV29-1
SVIGGFYNEQF
>TRBJ2-1|-|TRBV29-1
SVEETVSSYNEQF